These 10 T cell receptor beta chains share one sample of origin, sequenced in a study of naive and memory T cell subsets. Both TRBC1 and TRBC2 were covered by a beta constant-region primer of two equimolar oligonucleotides. The ligated cDNA underwent four PCR rounds using SP2 and nested alpha and beta constant-region primers. Using its own MiXCR run on the UMI-ligation and nested PCR reads, TCRdb lists one record per CDR3 protein. This sample yields tens of thousands of distinct CDR3 sequences, of which over 8.5% are seen a single time; roughly 1.2% belongs to the top ten. Sequencing input: naive CD8+ T cells from blood. These receptor sequences come from a human donor in good health.

This clonotype was counted a few times. This rearrangement joins TRBV28 to TRBJ1-3; D not certain. Germline V gene data show CDR1 as MDHEN and CDR2 as SYDVKM. The V end was cut by 2 bases, the J end by 0 bases, with 14 bases between. This CDR3 has 17 amino acids. CDR3 amino acids: CASSLGSGLHSGNTIYF. The CDR3 DNA is TGTGCCAGCAGTTTAGGATCAGGCCTTCACTCTGGAAACACCATATATTTT.

This clonotype was counted between two and nine times. Written as DNA, the CDR3 is TGCAGTGCTAGAATCGCGATTCGGGAGCAGTACTTC. Its protein is CSARIAIREQYF. The V call is TRBV20-1, the J call TRBJ2-7; D remains ambiguous. Germline V gene sequence: CDR1 DFQATT, CDR2 SNEGSKA (reference sequence). Between the trimmed V and J ends, which lost 2 bases and 7 bases, there was a span of 12 bases. The CDR3 has 12 residues.

This clonotype appeared a few times. The V call is TRBV4-1, the J call TRBJ1-2; no clear D. Germline V lookup: CDR1 MGHRA, CDR2 YSYEKL. The CDR3 runs 13 residues. V dropped 3 bases and J dropped 6 bases, with 11 bases sitting between them. The CDR3 protein is CASSQGARDGYTF. In DNA form, the CDR3 reads TGCGCCAGCAGCCAGGGCGCGCGCGATGGCTACACCTTC.

This clonotype was counted only a few times. The CDR3 loop is CASSISGSYNEQFF. The CDR3 DNA sequence: TGTGCCAGCAGCATCAGCGGCTCCTACAATGAGCAGTTCTTC. The chain joins TRBV9 to TRBJ2-1; D is perhaps TRBD2 (5 bases). From germline, CDR1 is SGDLS and CDR2 YYNGEE. The V end lost 4 bases, the J end lost 0 bases, and 8 bases lay between the germline ends. This CDR3 is built from 14 residues.

This clonotype is a singleton in its sample. The rearrangement joins TRBV29-1 to TRBJ1-3, with D hard to call. The length of the CDR3 is 14 residues. Germline V gene sequence: CDR1 SQVTM, CDR2 ANQGSEA. Between the trimmed V and J ends, which lost 3 bases and 0 bases, there was a span of 9 bases. The CDR3 protein is CSVEAGYSGNTIYF. In DNA, the CDR3 is TGCAGCGTTGAGGCGGGTTACTCTGGAAACACCATATATTTT.

The chain joins TRBV6-2 or TRBV6-3 to TRBJ2-1; 9 nucleotides agree with TRBD2. This CDR3 is built from 17 residues. The V gene's germline CDR1 is MNHEY and CDR2 SVGEGT. V dropped 4 bases and J dropped 7; count of bases not matched to a gene: 14. The CDR3 region has the DNA TGTGCCAGCAGTTTTGAAGTTAGCGGGAGTTTTAGTAATGAGCAGTTCTTC. The encoded protein is CASSFEVSGSFSNEQFF.

This clonotype has only a few counts. The V and J genes are TRBV6-5 and TRBJ2-7; D gene unclear. Germline assignment: CDR1 MNHEY and CDR2 SVGAGI. The CDR3 totals 13 residues. V was shortened by 6 bases and J by 4 bases, with 13 bases between the two germline ends. The CDR3 protein is CASSQNLGYEQYF. For the CDR3, the DNA is TGTGCCAGCAGCCAAAACCTGGGGTACGAGCAGTACTTC.

This clonotype was counted many times. The DNA of the CDR3 is TGTGCCAGCAGTTTAGTCCTGGGTCAGCCCCAGCATTTT. Its protein product is CASSLVLGQPQHF. The chain joins TRBV12-3 or TRBV12-4 to TRBJ1-5; D not resolved. V was trimmed by 1 base and J by 6 bases, leaving 7 bases between them. The CDR3 contains 13 residues.

This clonotype was observed at least ten times. The chain carries TRBV29-1 and TRBJ2-1; TRBD2 agrees at 13 bases. V gave up 7 bases and J gave up 2 bases; unmatched junction bases: 11. CDR1 and CDR2 (germline): SQVTM, ANQGSEA. There are 17 residues in the CDR3. CDR3 amino acids: CSADGLAGERAYNEQFF. CDR3 nucleotide sequence: TGCAGCGCCGACGGACTAGCGGGAGAGCGGGCCTACAATGAGCAGTTCTTC.

Only a few counts were recorded for this clonotype. The chain links TRBV7-9 to TRBJ2-5; TRBD2 matches at 13 bases. Germline assignment: CDR1 SEHNR and CDR2 FQNEAQ (reference sequence). The CDR3 has 16 residues. With 6 bases clipped from V and 4 bases from J, the junction kept 8 bases outside the gene matches. CDR3 amino acids: CASRTRTSGRGETQYF. CDR3 nucleotides: TGTGCCAGCAGAACGCGGACTAGCGGGAGAGGAGAGACCCAGTACTTC.